These 29 T cell receptor beta chains were all obtained from the same sample, sequenced in a study of radiotherapy plus CTLA-4 blockade in lung cancer. Sequencing used immunoSEQ multiplex PCR; TCRdb keeps in-frame clones, though not all of them. The top ten hold approximately 17% of the sample, which has tens of thousands of clones, almost 65% seen once. The sample was peripheral blood, taken from a patient treated with radiotherapy plus ipilimumab. These receptors all stem from a human donor with non-small cell lung cancer who had a partial response to radiotherapy plus ipilimumab.

This chain links TRBV5-1 with TRBJ2-1; 10 bases align to TRBD1. CDR3 length equals 14 residues. Germline CDR1 and CDR2: SGHRS and YFSETQ. With V trimmed by 6 bases and J by 10 bases, 10 bases remained unmatched. This CDR3 is CASTHYLTGGEQFF. The CDR3 region has the DNA TGCGCCAGCACCCACTACCTGACAGGGGGCGAGCAGTTCTTC.

This chain uses TRBV6-1 with TRBJ2-3; 13 nucleotides align to TRBD2. The CDR3 length is 15 residues. Trimming removed 5 bases from V and 8 bases from J; junction bases left unmatched: 7. Germline V gene data show CDR1 as MNHNS and CDR2 as SASEGT. CDR3 in amino acids: CASSFRTSGSSTQYF. The CDR3 nucleotides read TGTGCCAGCAGTTTTCGGACTAGCGGGAGTAGTACGCAGTATTTT.

J is TRBJ2-3 and V is TRBV27, with D possibly matching TRBD2 (6 bases). V was pared by 2 bases and J by 5 bases, with 11 bases between. CDR3 length: 14 amino acids. The germline CDR1 and CDR2 sequences are MNHEY and SMNVEV (reference sequence). The DNA of the CDR3 is TGTGCCAGCAGTTTAACGGGAGTGGAAGATACGCAGTATTTT. It encodes CASSLTGVEDTQYF.

This sequence joins TRBV5-1 and TRBJ1-5, with 9 bases matching TRBD1. Germline CDR1 SGHRS, CDR2 YFSETQ. The CDR3 has 16 amino acids. V shed 0 bases, J shed 6 bases, and the junction held 7 bases outside the gene matches. The CDR3 coding sequence is TGCGCCAGCAGCTTGGAACAGGGGGCGAGGTTTCAGCCCCAGCATTTT. It encodes CASSLEQGARFQPQHF.

This clone was recorded at least ten times. This chain uses TRBV9 with TRBJ2-5; D is unclear. V lost 0 bases and J 0 bases, leaving 6 bases between the germline ends. The CDR3 totals 14 residues. Germline V lookup: CDR1 SGDLS, CDR2 YYNGEE. The CDR3 region is CASSVGNYQETQYF. The CDR3 DNA reads as TGTGCCAGCAGCGTAGGTAATTACCAAGAGACCCAGTACTTC.

The chain combines TRBV5-1 with TRBJ1-2; the match to TRBD1 covers 7 bases. V lost 5 bases and J lost 7; bases outside the gene matches: 20. Germline assignment: CDR1 SGHRS and CDR2 YFSETQ. The CDR3 is 17 residues long. CDR3 nucleotides: TGCGCCAGCAGTCGGAACGGCCTCGGGACAGCAACTATTGGCTACACCTTC. Encoded protein: CASSRNGLGTATIGYTF.

The chain links TRBV9 to TRBJ1-6, with TRBD1 matching over 7 bases. Per germline, CDR1 SGDLS and CDR2 YYNGEE. This CDR3 has 13 amino acids. V dropped 1 base and J dropped 19; count of bases not matched to a gene: 11. The CDR3 nucleotides read TGTGCCAGCAGCGTAACCGAGACAGGGCCCGTACACTTT. It encodes CASSVTETGPVHF.

V is TRBV29-1 and J is TRBJ1-1, with TRBD1 matching 8 bases. J lost 2 bases, V lost 7 bases, and 6 bases had no gene match. The length of the CDR3 is 13 residues. The germline CDR1 and CDR2 sequences are SQVTM and ANQGSEA. CDR3 amino acids: CSAATGVNTEAFF. Written as DNA, the CDR3 is TGCAGCGCGGCGACAGGGGTAAACACTGAAGCTTTCTTT. The whole variable domain, remainder taken from reference TRBV29-1 and TRBJ1-1, is SAVISQKPSRDICQRGTSLTIQCQVDSQVTMMFWYRQQPGQSLTLIATANQGSEATYESGFVIDKFPISRPNLTFSTLTVSNMSPEDSSIYLCSAATGVNTEAFFGQGTRLTVV.

This sequence joins TRBV29-1 and TRBJ2-7; 11 nucleotides match TRBD2. This CDR3 is 18 amino acids long. CDR1 and CDR2 from the germline V gene are SQVTM and ANQGSEA. V shed 0 bases, J shed 4 bases, and the junction held 14 bases outside the gene matches. This CDR3 is CSVEDQLVAGGPGYEQYF. As DNA, the CDR3 is TGCAGCGTTGAAGATCAGCTCGTAGCGGGAGGGCCGGGTTACGAGCAGTACTTC.

The chain combines TRBV19 with TRBJ2-7; 16 bases match TRBD2. Per germline, CDR1 LNHDA and CDR2 SQIVND (reference sequence). Unmatched junction bases numbered 11, after V lost 6 bases and J lost 3 bases. The CDR3 length is 18 residues. This CDR3 is CASSAGTSGRARNYEQYF. In DNA form, the CDR3 reads TGTGCCAGTAGCGCCGGGACTAGCGGGAGGGCCAGAAACTACGAGCAGTACTTC.

The chain joins TRBV6-1 to TRBJ1-4, with TRBD1 matching over 7 bases. Trimming removed 6 bases from V and 11 bases from J; junction bases left unmatched: 9. Germline CDR1 is MNHNS and CDR2 is SASEGT. The CDR3 runs to 13 residues. CDR3 bases: TGTGCCAGCAGGCGACAGGGCGGCGAGAAACTGTTTTTT. This encodes CASRRQGGEKLFF.

This chain links TRBV6-1 with TRBJ2-1, with a weak D call TRBD2 (6 bases). This CDR3 contains 14 residues. Trimming took off 1 base at V and 9 bases at J, with 13 bases between the two ends. Germline V gene lookup returns CDR1 MNHNS and CDR2 SASEGT. The CDR3: CASSEDRASVEQFF. CDR3 in DNA: TGTGCCAGCAGTGAAGACCGGGCTAGCGTTGAGCAGTTCTTC.

The rearrangement uses TRBV5-6 and TRBJ2-2; D is unclear. This CDR3 has 13 residues. CDR1 is SGHDT, CDR2 YYEEEE, per germline. V lost 4 bases to trimming and J lost 5 bases, with 9 bases between them. The CDR3 DNA reads as TGTGCCAGCAGCCCTCGTATGACCGGGGAGCTGTTTTTT. Translated, it gives CASSPRMTGELFF.

Comments on this clone: The sample contains more than one DNA sequence encoding this CDR3. DNA of the CDR3: TGTGCCAGCAGCTTGCCGCGCGGGCTAGGTAATTCACCCCTCCACTTT. It encodes CASSLPRGLGNSPLHF. V and J are TRBV7-2 and TRBJ1-6; no reliable D call. There are 16 residues in the CDR3. From germline, CDR1 is SGHTA and CDR2 FQGNSA. Trimming left V 3 bases short and J 6 bases short, with 15 bases between.

This clone came up a few times. The rearrangement joins TRBV11-2 to TRBJ2-1, with D perhaps matching TRBD2 (6 bases). Germline CDR1 reads SGHAT; CDR2 reads FQNNGV. CDR3 length: 16 residues. V was pared by 6 bases and J by 2 bases, with 17 bases between. The CDR3 loop reads CASRVPGSGAYNEQFF. Here the CDR3 DNA reads TGTGCCAGCAGAGTCCCCGGGAGTGGGGCCTACAATGAGCAGTTCTTC. Complete variable domain (other parts from reference TRBV11-2 and TRBJ2-1): EAGVAQSPRYKIIEKRQSVAFWCNPISGHATLYWYQQILGQGPKLLIQFQNNGVVDDSQLPKDRFSAERLKGVDSTLKIQPAKLEDSAVYLCASRVPGSGAYNEQFFGPGTRLTVL.

The V gene is TRBV2, the J gene TRBJ2-3; 11 bases match TRBD2. The CDR3 extends over 14 amino acids. The germline gives CDR1 SNHLY, CDR2 FYNNEI. Trimming took 9 bases from V and 6 from J; bases not matched to a gene: 8. The CDR3, as DNA: TGTGCCAGTAGGGTAGCGGGGGGGATGGATACGCAGTATTTT. Translation gives CASRVAGGMDTQYF.

This clone was observed a single time. The chain is built from TRBV4-2 and TRBJ2-7, with 8 bases aligning to TRBD2. Looked up from germline, CDR1 is LGHNA and CDR2 is YNFKEQ. Trimming cost V 0 bases and J 4 bases; bases outside gene matches: 5. This CDR3 has 15 amino acids. The CDR3 nucleotides read TGTGCCAGCAGCCAAGATGGAAGCGGGAGTTACGAGCAGTACTTC. Translated, it gives CASSQDGSGSYEQYF.

Only a few counts were recorded for this clone. The rearrangement links TRBV7-8 to TRBJ1-1; unclear D gene. Germline CDR1 SGHVS, CDR2 FQNEAQ. This CDR3 comprises 13 residues. Trimming shortened V by 6 bases and J by 3 bases, and 11 bases separated the two germline ends. The CDR3 region is CASSPPRDTEAFF. The CDR3 DNA is TGTGCCAGCAGTCCACCGAGGGACACTGAAGCTTTCTTT.

The chain links TRBV6-6 to TRBJ1-1; a weak D match, TRBD1 (5 bases). The germline CDR1 and CDR2 sequences are MNHNY and SVGAGI (reference sequence). This CDR3 has 12 amino acids. V lost 5 bases and J lost 1, with 5 bases in between. CDR3 sequence reads: CASSRGNTEAFF. In nucleotides, the CDR3 is TGTGCCAGCAGTAGGGGGAACACTGAAGCTTTCTTT.

The chain links TRBV5-4 to TRBJ1-5, with D hard to call. The CDR3 is 13 amino acids. Per germline, CDR1 SGHNT and CDR2 YYREEE (reference sequence). V was trimmed by 2 bases and J by 6 bases, leaving 9 bases between them. The DNA of the CDR3 is TGTGCCAGCAGCTTATGGCTGATTCAGCCCCAGCATTTT. Amino acid sequence: CASSLWLIQPQHF.

V and J are TRBV19 and TRBJ1-6; D is possibly TRBD1 (5 bases). This CDR3 is built from 13 residues. V gave up 7 bases and J gave up 9 bases, with 13 bases separating them. Germline V gene data show CDR1 as LNHDA and CDR2 as SQIVND (reference sequence). The CDR3 is CASNPRDGSPLHF. DNA for the CDR3: TGTGCCAGTAACCCCAGGGATGGTTCACCCCTCCACTTT.

In its sample, this clone was seen a few times. V usage is TRBV25-1 and J usage is TRBJ2-3, with a possible D match to TRBD2 (7 bases). Between the trimmed V and J ends, which lost 4 bases and 5 bases, there was a span of 10 bases. The CDR3 is 13 amino acids. CDR1 is MGHDK, CDR2 SYGVNS, per germline. The CDR3 region is CASSVGGGDTQYF. The CDR3 nucleotides are TGTGCCAGCAGTGTAGGGGGGGGAGATACGCAGTATTTT.

This clone has just a few counts. The chain couples TRBV27 to TRBJ2-7; 9 bases agree with TRBD1. Unmatched junction bases numbered 10, after V lost 6 bases and J lost 4 bases. CDR3 length: 15 residues. Per germline, CDR1 MNHEY and CDR2 SMNVEV (reference sequence). The CDR3 DNA reads as TGTGCCAGCAGGAGACGACAGGGGGATGAGTACGAGCAGTACTTC. Its translation: CASRRRQGDEYEQYF.

V gene TRBV5-4 combines with J gene TRBJ2-1; TRBD1 agrees at 7 bases. Per the germline V gene, CDR1 is SGHNT and CDR2 is YYREEE (reference sequence). V was pared by 1 base and J by 5 bases, with 6 bases of the junction left unmatched. The CDR3 loop spans 15 amino acids. CDR3 bases: TGTGCCAGCAGCTTGATTGGGACAGAAGACAATGAGCAGTTCTTC. It codes for CASSLIGTEDNEQFF.

This clone is labeled medium-sized. J is TRBJ1-1 and V is TRBV10-3; weak D call: TRBD1 (6 bases). V lost 8 bases, J lost 6 bases, and 16 bases lay in between. Germline V gives CDR1 ENHRY, CDR2 SYGVKD. This CDR3 is 13 amino acids long. The DNA for the CDR3 is TGTGCCATCGGGGGCTCCGGAAGGGCTGAAGCTTTCTTT. The encoded protein is CAIGGSGRAEAFF.

This clone was seen more than once but under ten times. This chain joins TRBV15 and TRBJ1-5, with D maybe TRBD1 (5 bases). The V gene's germline CDR1 is LNHNV and CDR2 YYDKDF (reference sequence). The V end lost 8 bases, the J end lost 3 bases, and 11 bases lay between the germline ends. There are 13 residues in the CDR3. The CDR3 region is CATGGLDNQPQHF. CDR3 coding DNA: TGTGCCACCGGGGGGTTGGACAATCAGCCCCAGCATTTT.

V gene TRBV4-3 combines with J gene TRBJ2-7, with 8 bases identical to TRBD1. Germline CDR1 and CDR2: LGHNA and YSLEER. Unmatched junction bases numbered 12, after V lost 0 bases and J lost 2 bases. The CDR3 is 18 amino acids. CDR3 region: CASSQEWFRQDRAYEQYF. In DNA form, the CDR3 reads TGCGCCAGCAGCCAAGAGTGGTTTCGCCAGGACAGGGCCTACGAGCAGTACTTC.

The rearrangement links TRBV30 to TRBJ1-2; TRBD1 might be the D (6 bases). Trimming pared 4 bases from V and 4 bases from J, leaving 13 bases between. The CDR3 runs to 13 residues. Germline CDR1 GTSNPN, CDR2 SVGIG (reference sequence). CDR3 loop: CAWIPDRSYGYTF. CDR3 bases: TGTGCCTGGATACCTGACAGGTCCTATGGCTACACCTTC.

As DNA, the CDR3 is TGTGCCACCAGCAGAGATCTCCGAGAAGCGGAATTAGCCAAAAACATTCAGTACTTC. Encoded protein: CATSRDLREAELAKNIQYF. The genes are TRBV15 and TRBJ2-4; weak D call: TRBD2 (5 bases). The CDR3 is made up of 19 amino acids. CDR1 and CDR2 from the germline V gene are LNHNV and YYDKDF (reference sequence). Trimming pared 0 bases from V and 0 bases from J, leaving 18 bases between.